Each of the 21 T cell receptor beta chains below was sequenced from the same sample in a study of blood T cell repertoires in COVID-19. Sequencing was performed with immunoSEQ multiplex PCR; in TCRdb, only in-frame clones are kept and a portion is missing. The sample has 160,000 or so clones, roughly 82% seen once. Material for sequencing was PBMCs or T cells enriched from blood (not recorded which). Receptors were obtained from a man between 50 and 59 years old who had recovered from COVID-19.

This clone was seen only a few times. The genes are TRBV5-1 and TRBJ2-5; the match to TRBD2 covers 9 bases. The CDR3 runs to 18 residues. Per the germline V gene, CDR1 is SGHRS and CDR2 is YFSETQ. V shed 4 bases, J shed 5 bases, and the junction held 18 bases outside the gene matches. The chain's CDR3 is CASSTGSLAGKMYETQYF. CDR3 nucleotide sequence: TGCGCCAGCAGCACGGGGTCCCTAGCGGGAAAGATGTATGAGACCCAGTACTTC. Variable domain in full (rest from reference TRBV5-1 and TRBJ2-5): KAGVTQTPRYLIKTRGQQVTLSCSPISGHRSVSWYQQTPGQGLQFLFEYFSETQRNKGNFPGRFSGRQFSNSRSEMNVSTLELGDSALYLCASSTGSLAGKMYETQYFGPGTRLLVL.

This rearrangement joins TRBV14 to TRBJ2-2, with D perhaps TRBD1 (5 bases). CDR1 is SGHDN, CDR2 FVKESK, per germline. V shed 5 bases and J shed 4 bases, with 17 bases lying between them. This CDR3 spans 16 amino acids. In nucleotides, the CDR3 is TGTGCCAGCAGCAAACTCGGCGACAGTGGCACCGGGGAGCTGTTTTTT. It encodes CASSKLGDSGTGELFF.

The V and J genes are TRBV2 and TRBJ1-1; unclear D gene. This CDR3 region has 15 residues. The germline V and J ends were trimmed by 7 bases and 3 bases, with 18 bases remaining between them. The germline V gene has CDR1 SNHLY and CDR2 FYNNEI. CDR3 in amino acids: CASNPRRGSDTEAFF. In DNA form, the CDR3 reads TGTGCCAGCAACCCTCGAAGAGGGTCGGACACTGAAGCTTTCTTT.

This clone was recorded a few times. The J gene is TRBJ1-5, the V gene TRBV28, with D tentatively TRBD1 (6 bases). This CDR3 is 14 amino acids long. Trimming removed 10 bases at V and 2 bases at J, with 15 bases between. Germline CDR1 MDHEN, CDR2 SYDVKM. CDR3 protein: CATGEWGRNQPQHF. The DNA for the CDR3 is TGTGCCACAGGGGAGTGGGGGCGCAATCAGCCCCAGCATTTT.

The chain employs TRBV5-4 and TRBJ2-3; D is ambiguous. The CDR3 is 12 residues long. The germline gives CDR1 SGHNT, CDR2 YYREEE (reference sequence). V lost 4 bases and J lost 1, with 4 bases in between. As DNA, the CDR3 is TGTGCCAGCAGCACGGGCACAGATACGCAGTATTTT. Protein sequence: CASSTGTDTQYF.

The chain carries TRBV7-9 and TRBJ2-5, with D possibly matching TRBD2 (7 bases). The V end was cut by 5 bases, the J end by 5 bases, with 30 bases between. Per germline, CDR1 SEHNR and CDR2 FQNEAQ (reference sequence). The CDR3 is made up of 19 amino acids. The CDR3 sequence is CASSGGARERGGPRETQYF. CDR3 DNA sequence: TGTGCCAGCAGCGGGGGCGCCAGGGAGAGGGGGGGCCCCCGGGAGACCCAGTACTTC. Variable domain in full (rest from reference TRBV7-9 and TRBJ2-5): DTGVSQNPRHKITKRGQNVTFRCDPISEHNRLYWYRQTLGQGPEFLTYFQNEAQLEKSRLLSDRFSAERPKGSFSTLEIQRTEQGDSAMYLCASSGGARERGGPRETQYFGPGTRLLVL.

This sequence joins TRBV7-9 and TRBJ2-4, with a possible D match to TRBD2 (6 bases). CDR3 size: 14 residues. The germline gives CDR1 SEHNR, CDR2 FQNEAQ (reference sequence). V shed 5 bases and J shed 2 bases, with 10 bases lying between them. CDR3 DNA sequence: TGTGCCAGCAGCCCTGGGGGGTCCAAAAACATTCAGTACTTC. Translation gives CASSPGGSKNIQYF.

This clone has more than one count but fewer than ten. This chain links TRBV7-9 with TRBJ2-7; 8 nucleotides line up with TRBD1. The CDR3 runs 15 residues. Per the germline V gene, CDR1 is SEHNR and CDR2 is FQNEAQ (reference sequence). Trimming at V came to 5 bases and at J to 2 bases, leaving 8 bases not matched to a gene. CDR3 amino acids: CASSLQPGQAYEQYF. CDR3 sequence (DNA): TGTGCCAGCAGCCTTCAACCGGGACAGGCCTACGAGCAGTACTTC.

The chain combines TRBV9 with TRBJ1-1; D ambiguous. There are 13 residues in the CDR3. V was pared by 2 bases and J by 7 bases, with 12 bases between. Germline V gene data show CDR1 as SGDLS and CDR2 as YYNGEE. DNA for the CDR3: TGTGCCAGCAGCGTCTCCCCGGGATTTGAAGCTTTCTTT. Protein sequence: CASSVSPGFEAFF.

This clone was recorded once. The chain employs TRBV18 and TRBJ1-6; D is perhaps TRBD1 (5 bases). Per the germline V gene, CDR1 is KGHSH and CDR2 is LQKENI. V lost 6 bases and J 5 bases, leaving 14 bases between the germline ends. The CDR3 spans 15 residues. The chain's CDR3 is CASSRVRQHNSPLHF. CDR3 sequence (DNA): TGTGCCAGCTCTCGTGTGAGACAGCATAATTCACCCCTCCACTTT.

The gene calls are TRBV19 and TRBJ2-2; D might be TRBD1 (6 bases). CDR3 length equals 14 residues. V dropped 8 bases and J dropped 3 bases, with 13 bases sitting between them. The V gene's germline CDR1 is LNHDA and CDR2 SQIVND (reference sequence). CDR3 nucleotides: TGTGCCAGTGGGGAACAGGGTTACACCGGGGAGCTGTTTTTT. Encoded protein: CASGEQGYTGELFF.

The genes are TRBV7-2 and TRBJ2-3, with 9 bases lining up with TRBD2. The J segment lost 6 bases and the V segment lost 5 bases, leaving 9 bases of the junction unmatched. Germline V CDR1 and CDR2: SGHTA, FQGNSA. CDR3 length: 15 amino acids. The CDR3: CASSQQAGGVDTQYF. CDR3 DNA: TGTGCCAGCAGCCAACAAGCGGGGGGCGTGGATACGCAGTATTTT.

CDR3 in amino acids: CATFGNTEAFF. The CDR3 DNA follows: TGTGCCACGTTCGGGAACACTGAAGCTTTCTTT. The V call is TRBV28, the J call TRBJ1-1, with D hard to call. V was cut by 10 bases and J by 1 base, with 7 bases left in between. CDR3 length: 11 residues. CDR1 and CDR2 (germline): MDHEN, SYDVKM.

The rearrangement joins TRBV6-5 to TRBJ1-1, with a possible D match to TRBD1 (5 bases). Deletions cut 2 bases from V and 3 bases from J, with 10 bases between. The CDR3 runs to 14 residues. Looked up from germline, CDR1 is MNHEY and CDR2 is SVGAGI. The CDR3: CASSYGGEDTEAFF. DNA of the CDR3: TGTGCCAGCAGTTACGGGGGGGAGGACACTGAAGCTTTCTTT.

V is TRBV5-1 and J is TRBJ2-1; TRBD1 matches 10 bases. V was clipped by 4 bases and J by 6 bases; unmatched bases: 7. The CDR3 contains 15 residues. Germline-derived CDR1 and CDR2 are SGHRS and YFSETQ. The CDR3 bases are TGCGCCAGCAGCGCCGGGACAGGGGTGGGCAATGAGCAGTTCTTC. It translates to CASSAGTGVGNEQFF. The full variable domain, rest sourced from reference TRBV5-1 and TRBJ2-1, is KAGVTQTPRYLIKTRGQQVTLSCSPISGHRSVSWYQQTPGQGLQFLFEYFSETQRNKGNFPGRFSGRQFSNSRSEMNVSTLELGDSALYLCASSAGTGVGNEQFFGPGTRLTVL.

Only a few counts were recorded for this clone. The chain recombines TRBV7-9 with TRBJ1-6; no definite D call. V was shortened by 7 bases and J by 0 bases, with 10 bases between the two germline ends. Germline V gives CDR1 SEHNR, CDR2 FQNEAQ (reference sequence). The CDR3 totals 15 residues. CDR3 coding DNA: TGTGCCAGCACCGCTGGCAGCTCCTATAATTCACCCCTCCACTTT. It is translated as CASTAGSSYNSPLHF.

In this sample, this clone turned up once. This chain joins TRBV7-6 and TRBJ2-3; the D gene is possibly TRBD2 (6 bases). CDR3 length: 13 residues. The V and J ends lost 3 bases and 4 bases respectively, with 8 bases between them. Germline loops: CDR1 SGHVS, CDR2 FNYEAQ. CDR3 sequence reads: CASSLGRSDTQYF. Here the CDR3 DNA reads TGTGCCAGCAGCTTGGGGAGGTCAGATACGCAGTATTTT.

The chain links TRBV6-1 to TRBJ1-2; TRBD1 agrees at 8 bases. With 2 bases clipped from V and 3 bases from J, the junction kept 5 bases outside the gene matches. Per germline, CDR1 MNHNS and CDR2 SASEGT. CDR3 length equals 15 residues. The CDR3 region has the DNA TGTGCCAGCAGTGAACGACAGGGGAGGGACTATGGCTACACCTTC. It translates to CASSERQGRDYGYTF.

This chain connects TRBV5-6 to TRBJ1-3; no clear D gene. CDR3 size: 15 residues. The germline V gene has CDR1 SGHDT and CDR2 YYEEEE. Trimming removed 4 bases at V and 0 bases at J, with 11 bases between. CDR3 sequence (DNA): TGTGCCAGCAGCACAATTCGAACCTCTGGAAACACCATATATTTT. It encodes CASSTIRTSGNTIYF.

The V gene is TRBV19, the J gene TRBJ2-7; the match to TRBD2 covers 9 bases. This CDR3 is built from 14 residues. Germline loops: CDR1 LNHDA, CDR2 SQIVND (reference sequence). The trim removed 5 bases at V and 4 bases at J, leaving 6 bases unmatched. In DNA form, the CDR3 reads TGTGCCAGTAGTGTCGGGACTAGCCTTTACGAGCAGTACTTC. Its translation: CASSVGTSLYEQYF.

The chain uses TRBV2 and TRBJ2-1, with D unclear. The CDR3 is 12 residues long. Trimming pared 7 bases from V and 7 bases from J, leaving 11 bases between. Germline V gives CDR1 SNHLY, CDR2 FYNNEI. The CDR3 loop is CASTTFGNEQFF. The CDR3 bases are TGTGCCAGCACCACGTTCGGGAATGAGCAGTTCTTC.